This T cell receptor beta chain was captured in a study of blood T cell repertoires in COVID-19. Study overall: Whether acute or convalescent, the COVID-19 samples came from the United States, Italy and Spain. From T cells, B-cell-depleted T cells, or PBMCs came the material, which was cDNA or gDNA.

In the authors' workflow: It was from reference gene primer amplification that nucleated cell counts were estimated. Here immunoSEQ multiplex PCR was the method, and the copy in TCRdb shows in-frame clones only, minus some. V and J calls and clone size are those listed in that table; D and trimming were worked out from the DNA. The sample records about 150,000 clones, 65% to 90% being singletons. Germline-derived CDR1 and CDR2 are KGHSH and LQKENI. The CDR3 sequence is 14 residues long. After removal of 3 bases from V and 5 bases from J, the junction contained 5 bases not matched to a gene. The J gene is TRBJ1-1, the V gene TRBV18; TRBD1 agrees at 8 bases. The source of this sequence is a woman between 45 and 65 years old with acute or convalescent COVID-19. The sequenced material came from peripheral blood. CDR3 nucleotide sequence: TGTGCCAGCTCACCCCGGACAGGGTATACTGAAGCTTTCTTT. This encodes CASSPRTGYTEAFF.